This T cell receptor beta chain was recorded in a study of CD4 T cells in relation to SARS-CoV-2 and coronaviruses. Notes on the study in general: The cross-reactivity analysis covered only spike protein, not other viral proteins. In roughly two thirds of donors, memory CD4+ clonotypes crossrecognized SARS-CoV-2 and at least one common cold coronavirus spike. No donor gave both pre-pandemic and post-infection samples.

Of note for this clone: The antigen remains unidentified.

Germline loops: CDR1 GTSNPN, CDR2 SVGIG (reference sequence). Trimming shortened V by 4 bases and J by 0 bases, and 7 bases separated the two germline ends. This CDR3 region has 13 residues. Produced via immunoSEQ multiplex PCR; TCRdb's table is partial and in-frame only. The sample includes tens of thousands of clones, about 91% of them seen just once. The sample comprised naive CD4+ T cells from PBMCs. Subset described: naive CD4+ T cells isolated by negative enrichment. The genes are TRBV30 and TRBJ1-3; D is unclear. This TCR was recovered from an adult with COVID-19. In DNA, the CDR3 is TGTGCCTGGAAGACCCTCTCTGGAAACACCATATATTTT. Its translation is CAWKTLSGNTIYF.